The text below deals with one TCR beta chain. The target antigen is unknown. Trimming took off 6 bases at V and 7 bases at J, with 12 bases between the two ends. The germline V gene has CDR1 SGHTA and CDR2 FQGTGA. The CDR3 consists of 13 residues. This sample was taken from a study of T cell repertoires in cytomegalovirus infection. Turning to the study itself: It was the public TCR beta signatures that indicated both CMV infection and matching HLA type. Study outcomes and limitations: Predominance within the ex vivo response was attributable to HLA-C-restricted CMV-specific TCR beta clonotypes.

TCRdb reprocessed the reads via MiXCR and lists one record per CDR3 protein. The repertoire includes nearly 550,000 distinct CDR3 sequences, 16% of them detected once, and roughly a quarter sits in the top ten. The receptor was derived from a human donor in good health (CMV status not recorded). Some clones in this sample may be carry-over from other donors' samples. What was sequenced was CD8+ T cells from PBMCs. This chain links TRBV7-3 with TRBJ2-2; maybe TRBD1 (6 bases). CDR3 bases: TGTGCCAGCAGTCCCAGCAGGGGCGGGGAGCTGTTTTTT. Translating it yields CASSPSRGGELFF.